This T cell receptor beta chain was profiled in a study of T cells in localized non-small cell lung cancer. Turning to this clone: Its cognate antigen is unknown.

Data came from immunoSEQ multiplex PCR; TCRdb stores just in-frame clones and leaves some out. The sample lists a few thousand clones, 17% occurring once. General study findings and limits: Paired adjacent lung recovered a median around 60 of the top 100 tumor clones.

Per the germline V gene, CDR1 is LNHDA and CDR2 is SQIVND (reference sequence). V was pared by 1 base and J by 1 base, with 5 bases between. The CDR3 extends over 13 amino acids. The chain carries TRBV19 and TRBJ2-7; no clear D. This specimen consisted of lung tumor tissue, obtained before any cancer treatment. The TCR originated in a woman between 35 and 75 years old with stage II lung adenocarcinoma. The CDR3, as DNA: TGTGCCAGTAGTATAGCAGTTTCCTACGAGCAGTACTTC. It specifies CASSIAVSYEQYF.